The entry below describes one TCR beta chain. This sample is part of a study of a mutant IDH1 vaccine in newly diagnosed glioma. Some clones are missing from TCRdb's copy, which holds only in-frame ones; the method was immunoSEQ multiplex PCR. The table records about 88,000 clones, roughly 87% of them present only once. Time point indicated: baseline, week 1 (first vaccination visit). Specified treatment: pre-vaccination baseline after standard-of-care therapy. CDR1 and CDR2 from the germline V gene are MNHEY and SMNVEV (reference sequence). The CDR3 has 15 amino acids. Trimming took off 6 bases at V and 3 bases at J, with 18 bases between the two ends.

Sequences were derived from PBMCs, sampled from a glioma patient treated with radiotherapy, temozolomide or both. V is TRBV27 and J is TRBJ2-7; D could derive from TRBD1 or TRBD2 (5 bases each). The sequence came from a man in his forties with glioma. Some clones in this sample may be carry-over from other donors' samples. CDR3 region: CASSLMVGRFYEQYF. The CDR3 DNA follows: TGTGCCAGCAGCTTAATGGTGGGACGGTTCTACGAGCAGTACTTC.